This T cell receptor beta chain was found in a study of beta chain features in type 1 diabetes. Study-wide points: Among all four CD4+ subsets, Type 1 diabetes patients had TCRB CDR3s that were moderately but significantly shorter.

Of the isolated RNA, all was reverse transcribed, and so the sequenced material was expressed TCRB transcripts. Profiling relied on immunoSEQ multiplex PCR, and the TCRdb table lists in-frame clones only, not all of them. The sample lists 200,000 to 250,000 clones, approximately 16% seen once, with about 0.092% in the top ten. From germline, CDR1 is SSHAT and CDR2 FNYEAQ (reference sequence). V dropped 5 bases and J dropped 4; count of bases not matched to a gene: 5. The CDR3 covers 16 residues. Notes on this clone: Its antigen is undetermined.

The chain carries TRBV7-7 and TRBJ2-5; 15 nucleotides agree with TRBD2. This TCR was sampled from a man aged 30 to 39 with type 1 diabetes. The specimen was naive CD4+ T cells from blood. CDR3 sequence reads: CASSKGLAGGVETQYF. In nucleotides, the CDR3 is TGTGCCAGCAGCAAGGGACTAGCGGGAGGAGTAGAGACCCAGTACTTC.